This section outlines one TCR beta chain sequence together with its context. These data are taken from a study of cytomegalovirus exposure and HLA in healthy donors. Looked up from germline, CDR1 is SGHNT and CDR2 is YYREEE (reference sequence). The J segment lost 0 bases and the V segment lost 4 bases, leaving 6 bases of the junction unmatched. The CDR3 consists of 15 residues. PCR used 60 Vbeta primers and 13 Jbeta primers. Sequencing was performed with immunoSEQ multiplex PCR; in TCRdb, only in-frame clones are kept and a portion is missing. The sample has under 200,000 clones, 70% to 80% seen once.

The material sequenced was PBMCs. The TCR was taken from a man aged 30-40 years in good health and CMV-seronegative. The genes are TRBV5-4 and TRBJ1-1; the match to TRBD1 covers 7 bases. The CDR3 bases are TGTGCCAGCAGCGGCAACAGGGGATTGAACACTGAAGCTTTCTTT. Translation gives CASSGNRGLNTEAFF.